Listed below are T cell receptor beta chains from one sample, sequenced in a study of blood T cell repertoires in COVID-19. Clones were sequenced by immunoSEQ multiplex PCR, and TCRdb holds only the in-frame ones, with some missing. The sample has over 250,000 clones, around 89% seen once. The sequenced sample consisted of PBMCs or T cells enriched from blood (not recorded which). Receptor source: a woman aged 18-30 years who had recovered from COVID-19. The CDR3 runs from the conserved cysteine through the conserved F or W. Fields, in order: V gene, J gene, clone size, D gene, CDR3 DNA, CDR3 protein. D genes are given only for firm matches. Where a row states a size, it is once, few, many or the class of an expanded clone; other rows omit it.

v_gene: TRBV5-6; j_gene: TRBJ1-6; abundance: .; d_gene: TRBD1; CDR3nt: TGTGCCAGCAGCAATGGACAGGGTTTATCACCCCTCCACTTT; CDR3aa: CASSNGQGLSPLHF
v_gene: TRBV2; j_gene: TRBJ2-7; abundance: .; d_gene: TRBD2; CDR3nt: TGTGCCAGCACCCGACTAGCGGGGGGATCCGAGCAGTACTTC; CDR3aa: CASTRLAGGSEQYF
v_gene: TRBV5-1; j_gene: TRBJ2-7; abundance: once; d_gene: .; CDR3nt: TGCGCCAGCAGCTTGGGCTGGGCAGGGGCCACCTACGAGCAGTACTTC; CDR3aa: CASSLGWAGATYEQYF
v_gene: TRBV9; j_gene: TRBJ2-3; abundance: .; d_gene: .; CDR3nt: TGTGCCAGCAGCGTCCAGGGCACAGATACGCAGTATTTT; CDR3aa: CASSVQGTDTQYF
v_gene: TRBV9; j_gene: TRBJ2-1; abundance: .; d_gene: TRBD2; CDR3nt: TGTGCCAGCAGCGTAGCTGGGAGGGGTAACTTAGGGGAGCAGTTCTTC; CDR3aa: CASSVAGRGNLGEQFF
v_gene: TRBV3-1/TRBV3-2; j_gene: TRBJ2-7; abundance: .; d_gene: .; CDR3nt: TGTGCCAGCAGCCCGCCTCCCGGGGGTATATACGAGCAGTACTTC; CDR3aa: CASSPPPGGIYEQYF
v_gene: TRBV28; j_gene: TRBJ1-5; abundance: .; d_gene: .; CDR3nt: TGTGCCAGCAGTCAACCAGGGGGCAATCAGCCCCAGCATTTT; CDR3aa: CASSQPGGNQPQHF
v_gene: TRBV19; j_gene: TRBJ2-5; abundance: .; d_gene: .; CDR3nt: TGTGCCAGTAGTAAGGGGGTTCGAGAGACCCAGTACTTC; CDR3aa: CASSKGVRETQYF
v_gene: TRBV29-1; j_gene: TRBJ1-1; abundance: .; d_gene: TRBD1; CDR3nt: TGCAGCGTTGAAAGGCAGGGGGACACTGAAGCTTTCTTT; CDR3aa: CSVERQGDTEAFF
v_gene: TRBV5-1; j_gene: TRBJ2-3; abundance: once; d_gene: .; CDR3nt: TGCGCCAGCGGAACTCAGGGTAGAGATACGCAGTATTTT; CDR3aa: CASGTQGRDTQYF
v_gene: TRBV6-5; j_gene: TRBJ1-1; abundance: .; d_gene: .; CDR3nt: TGTGCCAGCACCAACCACAGGGCGGGCACTGAAGCTTTCTTT; CDR3aa: CASTNHRAGTEAFF
v_gene: TRBV6-1; j_gene: TRBJ2-4; abundance: .; d_gene: TRBD1; CDR3nt: TGTGCCAGCAGTGAAGAGGGGGCGGGAGCCAAAAACATTCAGTACTTC; CDR3aa: CASSEEGAGAKNIQYF
v_gene: TRBV7-3; j_gene: TRBJ2-2; abundance: .; d_gene: .; CDR3nt: TGTGCCAGCAGCCCCGACCGACTAGGGTACACCGGGGAGCTGTTTTTT; CDR3aa: CASSPDRLGYTGELFF
v_gene: TRBV5-8; j_gene: TRBJ1-2; abundance: .; d_gene: .; CDR3nt: TGTGCCAGCAGCTTGCTCTTCGAAGATCCTAGCAACTATGGCTACACCTTC; CDR3aa: CASSLLFEDPSNYGYTF
v_gene: TRBV6-1; j_gene: TRBJ2-2; abundance: .; d_gene: TRBD1; CDR3nt: TGTGCCAGCAGTGAAGATTGGACAGGGGTGAACACCGGGGAGCTGTTTTTT; CDR3aa: CASSEDWTGVNTGELFF
v_gene: TRBV27; j_gene: TRBJ1-1; abundance: .; d_gene: .; CDR3nt: TGTGCCAGCAGTCTTACCCTGGGTGGCCCGGAGGCCACTGAAGCTTTCTTT; CDR3aa: CASSLTLGGPEATEAFF
v_gene: TRBV5-5; j_gene: TRBJ1-3; abundance: .; d_gene: TRBD1; CDR3nt: TGTGCCAGCAGCTTCGGGACAGATCCTGGAAACACCATATATTTT; CDR3aa: CASSFGTDPGNTIYF
v_gene: TRBV19; j_gene: TRBJ1-1; abundance: .; d_gene: .; CDR3nt: TGTGCCAGTAGCTCAATTAGGGAGGGGGTGAACACTGAAGCTTTCTTT; CDR3aa: CASSSIREGVNTEAFF
v_gene: TRBV18; j_gene: TRBJ1-2; abundance: once; d_gene: TRBD1; CDR3nt: TGTGCCAGCTCACGACTCCCGGGACAGACTAACTATGGCTACACCTTC; CDR3aa: CASSRLPGQTNYGYTF
v_gene: TRBV14; j_gene: TRBJ1-2; abundance: once; d_gene: .; CDR3nt: TGTGCCAGCAGCCAAGATCCACAGGGTGAGGTTTGGGACTATGGCTACACCTTC; CDR3aa: CASSQDPQGEVWDYGYTF
v_gene: TRBV29-1; j_gene: TRBJ2-7; abundance: .; d_gene: TRBD1; CDR3nt: TGCAGCGTTGAAGTCGGACAGGGGGCTCTGTACGAGCAGTACTTC; CDR3aa: CSVEVGQGALYEQYF
v_gene: TRBV4-1; j_gene: TRBJ2-7; abundance: .; d_gene: TRBD1; CDR3nt: TGCGCCAGCAGCCAAGAGACAGGGATTCTGGACGAGCAGTACTTC; CDR3aa: CASSQETGILDEQYF
v_gene: TRBV6-1; j_gene: TRBJ1-5; abundance: .; d_gene: .; CDR3nt: TGTGCCAGCAGTGAGGGCAGAAGAAATCAGCCCCAGCATTTT; CDR3aa: CASSEGRRNQPQHF
v_gene: TRBV3-1/TRBV3-2; j_gene: TRBJ2-3; abundance: .; d_gene: .; CDR3nt: TGTGCCAGCAGCCCTTACAGGTCCCCTCCACCTTTCACAGATACGCAGTATTTT; CDR3aa: CASSPYRSPPPFTDTQYF
v_gene: TRBV30; j_gene: TRBJ1-5; abundance: few; d_gene: .; CDR3nt: TGTGCCTGGAGTGTACCGGGATATTCGAATCAGCCCCAGCATTTT; CDR3aa: CAWSVPGYSNQPQHF
v_gene: TRBV5-1; j_gene: TRBJ2-7; abundance: .; d_gene: TRBD1; CDR3nt: TGCGCCAGCAGCAGACCAGGGGGCGTCCCTCCCTACGAGCAGTACTTC; CDR3aa: CASSRPGGVPPYEQYF
v_gene: TRBV7-8; j_gene: TRBJ2-5; abundance: once; d_gene: .; CDR3nt: TGTGCCAGCAGACTAGCGACAGGGGAAGAGACCCAGTACTTC; CDR3aa: CASRLATGEETQYF
v_gene: TRBV4-1; j_gene: TRBJ1-2; abundance: .; d_gene: .; CDR3nt: TGCGCCAGCAGCCAAGTACGGCAGGGCCCTGGCTACACCTTC; CDR3aa: CASSQVRQGPGYTF
v_gene: TRBV27; j_gene: TRBJ2-1; abundance: once; d_gene: TRBD2; CDR3nt: TGTGCCAGCAGTTTACAGCTAGCGGGGGGGCTTCTCTACAATGAGCAGTTCTTC; CDR3aa: CASSLQLAGGLLYNEQFF
v_gene: TRBV29-1; j_gene: TRBJ1-1; abundance: .; d_gene: TRBD1; CDR3nt: TGCAGCGTGCCCGGACAGGGTGACACTGAAGCTTTCTTT; CDR3aa: CSVPGQGDTEAFF
v_gene: TRBV23-1; j_gene: TRBJ2-7; abundance: .; d_gene: TRBD1; CDR3nt: TGCGCCAGCAGTCATCAAATTTGGACAGGGTTTCACTTC; CDR3aa: CASSHQIWTGFHF
v_gene: TRBV19; j_gene: TRBJ2-3; abundance: .; d_gene: .; CDR3nt: TGTGCCAGTAGTCTCTCGGGGGAAACGGGGGATACGCAGTATTTT; CDR3aa: CASSLSGETGDTQYF
v_gene: TRBV15; j_gene: TRBJ1-5; abundance: .; d_gene: .; CDR3nt: TGTGCCACCAGCAGAGATCGGGCAGGGGCGGCCAATCAGCCCCAGCATTTT; CDR3aa: CATSRDRAGAANQPQHF
v_gene: TRBV4-2; j_gene: TRBJ2-2; abundance: .; d_gene: TRBD1; CDR3nt: TGTGCCAGCAGCCACCGGGACAGGGGGCCCGGGGAGCTGTTTTTT; CDR3aa: CASSHRDRGPGELFF
v_gene: TRBV14; j_gene: TRBJ2-7; abundance: once; d_gene: TRBD2; CDR3nt: TGTGCCAGCTCCCACGGGACTAGGTCCTACGAGCAGTACTTC; CDR3aa: CASSHGTRSYEQYF
v_gene: TRBV24-1; j_gene: TRBJ2-7; abundance: .; d_gene: TRBD1; CDR3nt: TGTGCCACCAGTGATATGAACCGGGACAGGGATGTGTACGAGCAGTACTTC; CDR3aa: CATSDMNRDRDVYEQYF
v_gene: TRBV6-5; j_gene: TRBJ1-1; abundance: .; d_gene: .; CDR3nt: TGTGCCAGCAGTTTCCGGTCCCTAGGAAGGAACACTGAAGCTTTCTTT; CDR3aa: CASSFRSLGRNTEAFF
v_gene: TRBV6-2/TRBV6-3; j_gene: TRBJ2-3; abundance: .; d_gene: .; CDR3nt: TGTGCCAGCAGCCTCAGACAGGTCCTACGGGCAGATACGCAGTATTTT; CDR3aa: CASSLRQVLRADTQYF
v_gene: TRBV25-1; j_gene: TRBJ1-5; abundance: .; d_gene: .; CDR3nt: TGTGCCAGCAGTCTGGCCAGCAATCAGCCCCAGCATTTT; CDR3aa: CASSLASNQPQHF
v_gene: TRBV5-1; j_gene: TRBJ2-5; abundance: once; d_gene: TRBD1; CDR3nt: TGCGCCAGCAGCTTGGTGGCCGGGACAGGGGGCCTAGGGTACGAAGAGACCCAGTACTTC; CDR3aa: CASSLVAGTGGLGYEETQYF
v_gene: TRBV28; j_gene: TRBJ1-1; abundance: few; d_gene: .; CDR3nt: TGTGCCAGCAGACAACTACAGGGAGGGGGCACTGAAGCTTTCTTT; CDR3aa: CASRQLQGGGTEAFF
v_gene: TRBV28; j_gene: TRBJ1-6; abundance: .; d_gene: TRBD1; CDR3nt: TGTGCCAGCCGGGACAGGCGGGATAATTCACCCCTCCACTTT; CDR3aa: CASRDRRDNSPLHF
v_gene: TRBV25-1; j_gene: TRBJ2-7; abundance: .; d_gene: TRBD1; CDR3nt: TGTGCCAGCAGTAGACAGGGGCAGGTGCCGTACTTC; CDR3aa: CASSRQGQVPYF
v_gene: TRBV9; j_gene: TRBJ2-6; abundance: .; d_gene: .; CDR3nt: TGTGCCAGCAGCGTAGGAGGGGGAGGGTTCGGGGCCAACGTCCTGACTTTC; CDR3aa: CASSVGGGGFGANVLTF
v_gene: TRBV7-6; j_gene: TRBJ1-2; abundance: .; d_gene: .; CDR3nt: TGTGCCAGCAGCGTATCTCAGGGATATGGCTACACCTTC; CDR3aa: CASSVSQGYGYTF
v_gene: TRBV7-3; j_gene: TRBJ2-2; abundance: .; d_gene: .; CDR3nt: TGTGCCAGCCCATCCGGGTGGACAGCGAACACCGGGGAGCTGTTTTTT; CDR3aa: CASPSGWTANTGELFF
v_gene: TRBV18; j_gene: TRBJ2-2; abundance: .; d_gene: .; CDR3nt: TGTGCCAGCTCACCTGCAGGGAACACCGGGGAGCTGTTTTTT; CDR3aa: CASSPAGNTGELFF
v_gene: TRBV11-2; j_gene: TRBJ2-5; abundance: .; d_gene: TRBD1; CDR3nt: TGTGCCAGCAGTGACAGGGAGCAAACACCGGAGGAGACCCAGTACTTC; CDR3aa: CASSDREQTPEETQYF
v_gene: TRBV23-1; j_gene: TRBJ2-7; abundance: .; d_gene: .; CDR3nt: TGCGCCAGCAGTCAATCGGGGGGGCAGGGCGCGTCCTACGAGCAGTACTTC; CDR3aa: CASSQSGGQGASYEQYF
v_gene: TRBV6-2/TRBV6-3; j_gene: TRBJ2-7; abundance: .; d_gene: TRBD1; CDR3nt: TGTGCCAGCAGCCCGGGACAGGGTATCCACGAGCAGTACTTC; CDR3aa: CASSPGQGIHEQYF
v_gene: TRBV27; j_gene: TRBJ2-5; abundance: .; d_gene: .; CDR3nt: TGTGCCAGCAGTTTAGTCCGGTGGGAGACCCAGTACTTC; CDR3aa: CASSLVRWETQYF
v_gene: TRBV10-2; j_gene: TRBJ2-1; abundance: .; d_gene: TRBD2; CDR3nt: TGCGCCAGCATAAGCGGGGGGGCAAATGAGCAGTTCTTC; CDR3aa: CASISGGANEQFF
v_gene: TRBV6-5; j_gene: TRBJ1-4; abundance: .; d_gene: TRBD1; CDR3nt: TGTGCCAGCAGCGGGACAGATGAAAAACTGTTTTTT; CDR3aa: CASSGTDEKLFF
v_gene: TRBV6-5; j_gene: TRBJ1-2; abundance: .; d_gene: .; CDR3nt: TGTGCCAGCAGTTACTCTATTGACGGGTCGGGTGGCTACACCTTC; CDR3aa: CASSYSIDGSGGYTF
v_gene: TRBV18; j_gene: TRBJ2-5; abundance: .; d_gene: TRBD1; CDR3nt: TGTGCCAGCTCACCCTCCGGGACAGCAGAGACCCAGTACTTC; CDR3aa: CASSPSGTAETQYF
v_gene: TRBV6-5; j_gene: TRBJ2-3; abundance: .; d_gene: TRBD2; CDR3nt: TGTGCCAGCAGCCCCATAGCGGGAGATACGCAGTATTTT; CDR3aa: CASSPIAGDTQYF
v_gene: TRBV28; j_gene: TRBJ2-7; abundance: .; d_gene: TRBD1; CDR3nt: TGTGCCAGCCATTCGGGACAGCTAAACTACGAGCAGTACTTC; CDR3aa: CASHSGQLNYEQYF